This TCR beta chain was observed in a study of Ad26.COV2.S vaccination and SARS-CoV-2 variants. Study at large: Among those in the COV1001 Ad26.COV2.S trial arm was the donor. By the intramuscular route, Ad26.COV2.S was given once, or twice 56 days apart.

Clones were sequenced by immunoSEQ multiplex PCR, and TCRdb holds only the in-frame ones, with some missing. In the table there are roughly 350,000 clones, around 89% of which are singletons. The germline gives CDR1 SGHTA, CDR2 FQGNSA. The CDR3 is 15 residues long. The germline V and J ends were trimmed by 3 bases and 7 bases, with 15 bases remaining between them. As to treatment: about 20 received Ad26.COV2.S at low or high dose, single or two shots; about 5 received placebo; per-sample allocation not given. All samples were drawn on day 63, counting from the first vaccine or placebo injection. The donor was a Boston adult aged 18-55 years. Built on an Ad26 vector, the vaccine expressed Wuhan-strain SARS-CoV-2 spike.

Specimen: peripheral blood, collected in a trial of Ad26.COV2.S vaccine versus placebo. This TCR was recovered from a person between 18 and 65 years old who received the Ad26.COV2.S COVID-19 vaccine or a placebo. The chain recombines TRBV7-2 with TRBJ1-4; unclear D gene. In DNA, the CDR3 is TGTGCCAGCAGCTTGGTGAACGGTCGAACTGAAAAACTGTTTTTT. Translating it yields CASSLVNGRTEKLFF.